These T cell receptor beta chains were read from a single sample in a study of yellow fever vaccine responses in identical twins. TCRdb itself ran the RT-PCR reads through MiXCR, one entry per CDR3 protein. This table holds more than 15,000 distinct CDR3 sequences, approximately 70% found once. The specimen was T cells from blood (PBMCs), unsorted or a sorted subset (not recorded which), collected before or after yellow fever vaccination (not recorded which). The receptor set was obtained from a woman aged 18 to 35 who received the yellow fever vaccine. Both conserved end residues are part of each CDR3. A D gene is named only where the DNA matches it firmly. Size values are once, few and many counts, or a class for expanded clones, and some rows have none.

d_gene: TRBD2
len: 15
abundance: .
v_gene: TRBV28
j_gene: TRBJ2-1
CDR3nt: TGTGCCAGCAGTTTGGGGGGACTAGCGGGTAATGAGCAGTTCTTC
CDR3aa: CASSLGGLAGNEQFF

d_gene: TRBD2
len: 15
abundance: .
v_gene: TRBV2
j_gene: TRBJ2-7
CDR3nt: TGTGCCAGCAGAGCACTAGCGGGAGACGCGTACGAGCAGTACTTC
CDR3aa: CASRALAGDAYEQYF

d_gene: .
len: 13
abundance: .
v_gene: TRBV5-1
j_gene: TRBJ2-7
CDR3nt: TGCGCCAGCAGCTTTGGAAGAGACCACGAGCAGTACTTC
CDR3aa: CASSFGRDHEQYF

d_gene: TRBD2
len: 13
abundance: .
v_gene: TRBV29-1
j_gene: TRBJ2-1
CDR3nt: TGCAGCTACGAGCGGGAGGGCCTCGTTGAGCAGTTCTTC
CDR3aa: CSYEREGLVEQFF

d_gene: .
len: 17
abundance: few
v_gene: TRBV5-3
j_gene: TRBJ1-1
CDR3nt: TGTGCCAGAAGACTCGGGACTCAAGGGACCATGAACACTGAAGCTTTCTTT
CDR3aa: CARRLGTQGTMNTEAFF

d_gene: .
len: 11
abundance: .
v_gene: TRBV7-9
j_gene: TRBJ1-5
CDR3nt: TGTGCCAGCAGTGTGGGGCAGGCCCAGCATTTT
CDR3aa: CASSVGQAQHF

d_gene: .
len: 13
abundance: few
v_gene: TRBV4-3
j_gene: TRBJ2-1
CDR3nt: TGCGCCAGCAGCCTTATAGGATACAATGAGCAGTTCTTC
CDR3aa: CASSLIGYNEQFF

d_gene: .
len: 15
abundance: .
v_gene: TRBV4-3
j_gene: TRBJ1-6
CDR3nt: TGCGCCAGCAGCCAAGAAGAGCGGGAAAAGTCACCCCTCCACTTT
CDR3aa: CASSQEEREKSPLHF

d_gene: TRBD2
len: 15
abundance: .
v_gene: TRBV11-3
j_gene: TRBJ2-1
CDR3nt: TGTGCCAGCAGCTCCTGGACTAGCGACGACAATGAGCAGTTCTTC
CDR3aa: CASSSWTSDDNEQFF

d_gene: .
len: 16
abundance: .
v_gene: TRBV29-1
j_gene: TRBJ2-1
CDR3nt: TGCAGCGTTGAAGTACGGGGGCGGAGCTCCTACAATGAGCAGTTCTTC
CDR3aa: CSVEVRGRSSYNEQFF

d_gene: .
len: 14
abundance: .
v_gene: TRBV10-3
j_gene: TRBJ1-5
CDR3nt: TGTGCCATCAGTGATTTGGGGGCCCATCAGCCCCAGCATTTT
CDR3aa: CAISDLGAHQPQHF

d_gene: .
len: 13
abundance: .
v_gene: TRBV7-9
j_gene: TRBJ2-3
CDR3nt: TGTGCCAGCAGCTTAGCAGTCACAGATACGCAGTATTTT
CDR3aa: CASSLAVTDTQYF

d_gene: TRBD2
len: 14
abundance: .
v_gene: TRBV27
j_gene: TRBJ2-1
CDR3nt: TGTGCCAGCAGCCCCGGGACTAGCCGCAATGAGCAGTTCTTC
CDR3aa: CASSPGTSRNEQFF

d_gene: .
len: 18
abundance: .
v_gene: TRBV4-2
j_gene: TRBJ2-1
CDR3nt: TGTGCCAGCAGCCCCCCGGTGGGCCAGCGACTCTCCTACAATGAGCAGTTCTTC
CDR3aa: CASSPPVGQRLSYNEQFF

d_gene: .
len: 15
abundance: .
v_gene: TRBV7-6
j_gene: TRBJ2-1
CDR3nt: TGTGCCAGCAGCGCCCAGCGGAGGGGCTACAATGAGCAGTTCTTC
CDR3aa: CASSAQRRGYNEQFF

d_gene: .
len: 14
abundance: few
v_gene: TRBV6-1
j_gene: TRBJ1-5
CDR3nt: TGTGCCAGCAATCCCACAGGGTCGAATCAGCCCCAGCATTTT
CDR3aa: CASNPTGSNQPQHF